This TCR beta chain comes out of a study of response to subunit inactivated influenza vaccine. MiXCR was run by TCRdb on the RT-PCR reads, yielding one entry per CDR3 protein. The sample records 500,000 to 550,000 distinct CDR3 sequences, 7.5% to 8.5% being singletons. The CDR3 totals 13 residues. Germline V gives CDR1 SEHNR, CDR2 FQNEAQ (reference sequence). The V and J ends lost 1 base and 5 bases respectively, with 5 bases between them. This clonotype was observed a few times. Its antigen is undetermined. Study results and limitations: Each seasonal influenza vaccination, the authors suggested, recruits few new T cells.

The V gene is TRBV7-9, the J gene TRBJ1-4; D is undetermined. This sequence originates from a man aged 50 to 69 who received an inactivated influenza vaccine. This sample comprised PBMCs from blood, obtained around 25 months after vaccination. The CDR3 loop is CASSLVENEKLFF. Here the CDR3 DNA reads TGTGCCAGCAGCTTAGTAGAGAATGAAAAACTGTTTTTT.